Listed below are T cell receptor beta chains from one sample, sequenced in a study of T cell changes during pregnancy in multiple sclerosis. The protocol was immunoSEQ multiplex PCR, while the TCRdb copy is restricted to in-frame clones and leaves out a portion. The sample consists of approximately 100,000 clones, just over 90% of them appearing once. Source: peripheral blood, taken after pregnancy. The receptor set was obtained from a female donor with multiple sclerosis, enrolled in a pregnancy study. Each CDR3 is given with its conserved first and last residue. The order of the fields is D gene, J gene, V gene, clone size, CDR3 protein, CDR3 DNA. D genes are given only for firm matches. Not all rows give a size; the values are once, few, many and, for expanded clones, a class.

TRBD1 | TRBJ2-1 | TRBV18 | - | CASSPDRGPPLINEQFF | TGTGCCAGCTCGCCGGACAGGGGGCCTCCCTTAATCAATGAGCAGTTCTTC
TRBD1 | TRBJ1-1 | TRBV5-1 | - | CASSLQGAGEAFF | TGCGCCAGCAGCTTGCAGGGGGCTGGTGAAGCTTTCTTT
- | TRBJ2-1 | TRBV4-1 | - | CASSQVYSSYNEQFF | TGCGCCAGCAGCCAAGTGTATAGCTCCTACAATGAGCAGTTCTTC
TRBD1 | TRBJ2-5 | TRBV7-9 | - | CASSLDRGYETQYF | TGTGCCAGCAGCTTAGACAGGGGCTACGAGACCCAGTACTTC
- | TRBJ2-7 | TRBV7-9 | - | CASSLGFSNYEQYF | TGTGCCAGCAGCTTAGGTTTCTCTAACTACGAGCAGTACTTC
TRBD1 | TRBJ1-5 | TRBV27 | - | CASSEQGSNQPQHF | TGTGCCAGCAGTGAACAGGGGAGCAATCAGCCCCAGCATTTT
TRBD1 | TRBJ1-4 | TRBV7-8 | - | CASSSDRVAKKLFF | TGTGCCAGCAGCTCGGACAGGGTAGCTAAAAAACTGTTTTTT
- | TRBJ2-5 | TRBV20-1 | - | CSAQKETQYF | TGCAGTGCTCAAAAAGAGACCCAGTACTTC
- | TRBJ2-5 | TRBV5-1 | - | CASSRWAGETQYF | TGCGCCAGCAGCAGATGGGCCGGCGAGACCCAGTACTTC
- | TRBJ2-3 | TRBV11-2 | - | CASRITDTQYF | TGTGCCAGCAGAATAACAGATACGCAGTATTTT
- | TRBJ2-3 | TRBV21-1 | - | CASSPSGRGLGDTQYF | TGTGCCAGCAGCCCATCAGGCAGGGGCTTAGGGGATACGCAGTATTTT
- | TRBJ1-1 | TRBV5-6 | once | CASYYLSEQAFF | TGTGCCAGCTACTATTTGTCGGAACAAGCTTTCTTT
- | TRBJ1-2 | TRBV6-1 | - | CASSEGTSSIYGYTF | TGTGCCAGCAGTGAAGGAACAAGTTCGATCTATGGCTACACCTTC
- | TRBJ2-1 | TRBV6-1 | once | CASSEARSAEQFF | TGTGCCAGCAGTGAAGCGCGTAGCGCTGAGCAGTTCTTC
TRBD1 | TRBJ1-6 | TRBV19 | - | CASTVTGTGRSPLHF | TGTGCCAGTACTGTTACCGGGACAGGGCGGTCACCCCTCCACTTT
- | TRBJ1-2 | TRBV27 | - | CASSRLAGTPGFYGYTF | TGTGCCAGCAGTCGTTTGGCAGGAACTCCAGGTTTCTATGGCTACACCTTC
- | TRBJ1-1 | TRBV18 | - | CASSVQGTEAFF | TGTGCCAGCTCCGTACAGGGCACTGAAGCTTTCTTT
TRBD1 | TRBJ2-3 | TRBV6-5 | - | CASSTRQGSDTQYF | TGTGCCAGCAGTACCCGACAGGGGTCAGATACGCAGTATTTT
- | TRBJ1-4 | TRBV11-2 | - | CASSIPWGGEKLFF | TGTGCCAGCAGCATTCCTTGGGGGGGTGAAAAACTGTTTTTT
TRBD1 | TRBJ1-2 | TRBV20-1 | - | CSAGTDGYTF | TGCAGTGCTGGGACAGATGGCTACACCTTC
TRBD1 | TRBJ1-2 | TRBV5-8 | - | CASSLAWTGDGYTF | TGTGCCAGCAGCTTGGCCTGGACAGGTGATGGCTACACCTTC
- | TRBJ1-5 | TRBV5-1 | - | CASSFARQSNQPQHF | TGCGCCAGCAGCTTCGCCAGGCAGAGCAATCAGCCCCAGCATTTT
- | TRBJ2-7 | TRBV25-1 | - | CASSEFGGTYEQYF | TGTGCCAGCAGTGAATTTGGCGGCACCTACGAGCAGTACTTC
TRBD2 | TRBJ2-3 | TRBV9 | - | CASSAGGGPDTQYF | TGTGCCAGCAGCGCCGGGGGGGGGCCAGATACGCAGTATTTT
- | TRBJ1-1 | TRBV19 | few | CASSLLGREGTEAFF | TGTGCCAGTAGTCTTCTAGGGAGGGAGGGCACTGAAGCTTTCTTT
TRBD1 | TRBJ1-5 | TRBV13 | - | CASSLGGGTGVWINQPQHF | TGTGCCAGCAGCTTAGGAGGAGGGACAGGGGTTTGGATCAATCAGCCCCAGCATTTT
- | TRBJ2-5 | TRBV6-6 | - | CASSYGVAGETQYF | TGTGCCAGCAGTTACGGAGTAGCCGGGGAGACCCAGTACTTC
TRBD2 | TRBJ2-2 | TRBV6-1 | - | CASTEGGEAGELFF | TGTGCCAGCACCGAGGGAGGGGAGGCCGGGGAGCTGTTTTTT
TRBD2 | TRBJ2-7 | TRBV30 | - | CAWSRTSGGRYEQYF | TGTGCCTGGAGTAGAACTAGCGGGGGGCGCTACGAGCAGTACTTC
- | TRBJ1-3 | TRBV21-1 | - | CASSLQGCSSGNTIYF | TGTGCCAGCTCACTACAGGGGTGCAGCTCTGGAAACACCATATATTTT
- | TRBJ1-4 | TRBV27 | - | CASRSLSKLFF | TGTGCCAGCAGATCCCTTTCGAAACTGTTTTTT
TRBD2 | TRBJ2-1 | TRBV6-1 | - | CASILQAGMGYEQFF | TGTGCCAGCATCCTCCAAGCGGGGATGGGGTATGAGCAGTTCTTC
- | TRBJ2-7 | TRBV29-1 | - | CSVEAPGTNYEQYF | TGCAGCGTTGAAGCCCCCGGGACAAATTACGAGCAGTACTTC
TRBD1 | TRBJ1-6 | TRBV5-5 | - | CASSVGTGDNSPLHF | TGTGCCAGCAGCGTCGGGACAGGGGACAATTCACCCCTCCACTTT
- | TRBJ2-1 | TRBV29-1 | - | CSVQGSYNEQFF | TGCAGCGTCCAGGGCTCCTACAATGAGCAGTTCTTC
TRBD1 | TRBJ2-2 | TRBV29-1 | once | CSVDRGQGGELFF | TGCAGCGTGGACAGGGGGCAGGGCGGGGAGCTGTTTTTT
TRBD2 | TRBJ2-7 | TRBV5-4 | - | CASSQGLAGGPDSYEQYF | TGTGCCAGCAGCCAGGGACTAGCGGGGGGGCCCGACTCCTACGAGCAGTACTTC
TRBD1 | TRBJ1-1 | TRBV19 | - | CASSTGTGGVNTEAFF | TGTGCCAGTAGTACCGGGACAGGGGGGGTGAACACTGAAGCTTTCTTT
- | TRBJ1-4 | TRBV14 | - | CASSQVFLLPENEKLFF | TGTGCCAGCAGCCAAGTATTCTTACTCCCCGAGAATGAAAAACTGTTTTTT
TRBD2 | TRBJ2-5 | TRBV7-8 | - | CASSLIAGNQETQYF | TGTGCCAGCAGCTTAATAGCGGGGAACCAAGAGACCCAGTACTTC
- | TRBJ2-1 | TRBV5-1 | - | CASSQIAGITYNEQFF | TGCGCCAGCAGCCAAATCGCGGGGATTACCTACAATGAGCAGTTCTTC
TRBD2 | TRBJ2-3 | TRBV10-3 | - | CAIGPRTSGGADTQYF | TGTGCCATCGGCCCCCGGACTAGCGGGGGGGCAGATACGCAGTATTTT
TRBD1 | TRBJ1-2 | TRBV7-9 | - | CASSPGQANYGYTF | TGTGCCAGCAGCCCCGGACAGGCTAACTATGGCTACACCTTC
TRBD1 | TRBJ1-4 | TRBV18 | once | CASSPGTVAEKLFF | TGTGCCAGCTCTCCGGGGACAGTAGCTGAAAAACTGTTTTTT
- | TRBJ1-2 | TRBV9 | - | CASSVGGTAGSDGYTF | TGTGCCAGCAGCGTAGGAGGTACGGCGGGGAGTGATGGCTACACCTTC
- | TRBJ2-5 | TRBV6-1 | - | CASSPAGYQETQYF | TGTGCCAGCAGCCCCGCGGGGTACCAAGAGACCCAGTACTTC
TRBD1 | TRBJ1-1 | TRBV13 | - | CASSLGQGNMNTEAFF | TGTGCCAGCAGCTTAGGACAGGGGAACATGAACACTGAAGCTTTCTTT
TRBD1 | TRBJ1-3 | TRBV4-1 | - | CASSHPGQGGNTIYF | TGCGCCAGCAGCCATCCGGGACAGGGAGGAAACACCATATATTTT